The 20 T cell receptor beta chains below come from one sample, sequenced in a study of blood T cell repertoires in COVID-19 (dated by TCRdb to between 2020 and 2021). The library came from the immunoSEQ multiplex PCR assay. In its TCRdb copy, this immuneACCESS table keeps in-frame sequences only and misses some clones. Where compared with another copy, unresolved V genes explain less than half of these, and the others have no known cause. This sample gives over 200,000 clones in total; around 83% of them show up just once. Approximately 5.9% of the sample rests with the top ten. The sequenced material came from peripheral blood. These receptors all come from a man at least 80 years old with acute or convalescent COVID-19.

This rearrangement joins TRBV6-5 to TRBJ2-7, with D possibly matching TRBD2 (6 bases). CDR1 is MNHEY, CDR2 SVGAGI, per germline. V was pared by 8 bases and J by 0 bases, with 11 bases between. This CDR3 is built from 13 residues. CDR3 nucleotides: TGTGCCAGCTGCCGCGGGGTCTCCTACGAGCAGTACTTC. This translates into CASCRGVSYEQYF.

CDR3 DNA: TGTGCCAGCAGCCCTATGCCCGGGGGGGTCGGTGAAAAACTGTTTTTT. It codes for CASSPMPGGVGEKLFF. The chain combines TRBV11-2 with TRBJ1-4; possible D gene TRBD1, 5 bases. Trimming stripped 5 bases from V and 7 bases from J, with 20 bases between. The CDR3 has 16 residues. CDR1 and CDR2 (germline): SGHAT, FQNNGV.

The rearrangement uses TRBV5-1 and TRBJ2-3; TRBD2 is a possible D gene (6 bases). CDR3 size: 14 residues. Looked up from germline, CDR1 is SGHRS and CDR2 is YFSETQ. The germline V and J ends were trimmed by 3 bases and 4 bases, with 12 bases remaining between them. The CDR3 DNA sequence: TGCGCCAGCAGCTGGGGCGGGAACTCAGATACGCAGTATTTT. This gives the protein CASSWGGNSDTQYF.

V usage is TRBV18 and J usage is TRBJ2-7, with D hard to call. This CDR3 spans 11 amino acids. V was shortened by 5 bases and J by 3 bases, with 5 bases between the two germline ends. The germline gives CDR1 KGHSH, CDR2 LQKENI. CDR3 bases: TGTGCCAGCTCATCTATCTACGAGCAGTACTTC. Its protein is CASSSIYEQYF.

This rearrangement joins TRBV15 to TRBJ2-3; TRBD2 matches 12 bases. The CDR3 length is 16 residues. V was clipped by 3 bases and J by 6 bases; unmatched bases: 7. From germline, CDR1 is LNHNV and CDR2 YYDKDF (reference sequence). The CDR3 DNA reads as TGTGCCACCAGCAGCTACACTAGCGGGAGGCGCGATACGCAGTATTTT. Residues: CATSSYTSGRRDTQYF.

In its sample, this clone was seen many times. CDR3 amino acids: CASSREGREGVYGYTF. DNA for the CDR3: TGCGCCAGCAGCCGAGAAGGGAGGGAAGGCGTCTATGGCTACACCTTC. The gene calls are TRBV5-1 and TRBJ1-2; D is undetermined. The germline V and J ends were trimmed by 4 bases and 4 bases, with 20 bases remaining between them. Germline lookup yields CDR1 SGHRS and CDR2 YFSETQ. This CDR3 region has 16 residues.

The chain links TRBV25-1 to TRBJ1-6, with 7 nucleotides matching TRBD1. This CDR3 contains 15 residues. V lost 4 bases to trimming and J lost 4 bases; unmatched junction nucleotides: 4. The germline CDR1 and CDR2 sequences are MGHDK and SYGVNS. The CDR3 nucleotides read TGTGCCAGCAGTGCGATGACAGGGTATAATTCACCCCTCCACTTT. This sequence encodes CASSAMTGYNSPLHF.

Comment on this clone: Sequence at one end of the junction differs from germline and may be a read error. The rearrangement uses TRBV5-4 and TRBJ2-5, with TRBD1 as a possible D gene (6 bases). Germline lookup yields CDR1 SGHNT and CDR2 YYREEE (reference sequence). The CDR3 sequence is 14 residues long. The CDR3 loop is CASSLAGVSETQYF. The CDR3, as DNA: TGTGCCAGCAGTTTGGCAGGGGTTTCAGAGACCCAGTACTTC.

The CDR3 loop is CASSRDIAYEQYF. CDR3 nucleotides: TGCGCCAGCAGCCGGGACATTGCCTACGAGCAGTACTTC. This chain uses TRBV5-1 with TRBJ2-7; perhaps TRBD1 as D (6 bases). Per germline, CDR1 SGHRS and CDR2 YFSETQ. The CDR3 has 13 amino acids. V dropped 4 bases and J dropped 2 bases, with 10 bases sitting between them. The whole variable domain, remainder taken from reference TRBV5-1 and TRBJ2-7, is KAGVTQTPRYLIKTRGQQVTLSCSPISGHRSVSWYQQTPGQGLQFLFEYFSETQRNKGNFPGRFSGRQFSNSRSEMNVSTLELGDSALYLCASSRDIAYEQYFGPGTRLTVT.

This clone was counted once. This sequence joins TRBV4-2 and TRBJ2-5; D call uncertain. V lost 4 bases to trimming and J lost 4 bases, with 10 bases between them. The germline CDR1 and CDR2 sequences are LGHNA and YNFKEQ. This CDR3 spans 13 amino acids. The CDR3 coding sequence is TGTGCCAGCAGCCTCGGCCCAGGAGAGACCCAGTACTTC. Translated, it gives CASSLGPGETQYF.

The V call is TRBV5-4, the J call TRBJ1-4; 7 nucleotides match TRBD1. Trimming at V came to 0 bases and at J to 7 bases, leaving 6 bases not matched to a gene. The germline V gene encodes CDR1 SGHNT and CDR2 YYREEE (reference sequence). The CDR3 consists of 15 residues. The DNA for the CDR3 is TGTGCCAGCAGCTTGGGTACAGGGGTTGGTGAAAAACTGTTTTTT. Protein sequence: CASSLGTGVGEKLFF.

This chain connects TRBV5-6 to TRBJ2-7; 8 nucleotides line up with TRBD1. From germline, CDR1 is SGHDT and CDR2 YYEEEE. This CDR3 has 17 residues. Trimming at V came to 3 bases and at J to 5 bases, leaving 16 bases not matched to a gene. CDR3 nucleotides: TGTGCCAGCAGCTGGGGGGTAGGACAGGGTACATTCGACGAGCAGTACTTC. This translates into CASSWGVGQGTFDEQYF.

The J gene is TRBJ2-2, the V gene TRBV7-8; 9 bases map to TRBD2. CDR1 SGHVS and CDR2 FQNEAQ come from the germline V gene. The CDR3 is 19 amino acids. With 3 bases clipped from V and 4 bases from J, the junction kept 15 bases outside the gene matches. The CDR3 nucleotides read TGTGCCAGCAGCTTTATGAGCCTAGCGGGACCACGAGGCACCGGGGAGCTGTTTTTT. Its translation: CASSFMSLAGPRGTGELFF.

This rearrangement joins TRBV5-5 to TRBJ2-7; 7 nucleotides match TRBD1. Trimming cost V 0 bases and J 3 bases; bases outside gene matches: 15. This CDR3 region has 18 residues. Germline CDR1 is SGHKS and CDR2 is YYEKEE (reference sequence). The CDR3 coding sequence is TGTGCCAGCAGCTTGGTGGCCAGGACGGGGACAGAGCACTACGAGCAGTACTTC. Its translation: CASSLVARTGTEHYEQYF.

This sequence joins TRBV21-1 and TRBJ2-7; the table gives TRBD1 as D, unverified against the DNA. TRBV21-1 is a pseudogene locus. The length of the CDR3 is 16 residues. In DNA, the CDR3 is TGTGCCAGCAGCCCCTGGGGTCCGCAGGGCTCCTACGAGCAGTACTTC. It specifies CASSPWGPQGSYEQYF.

The V and J genes are TRBV4-1 and TRBJ2-1; D is possibly TRBD1 (6 bases). The CDR3 contains 14 residues. Germline assignment: CDR1 MGHRA and CDR2 YSYEKL. V was pared by 1 base and J by 2 bases, with 6 bases between. This CDR3 reads CASSQGDTYNEQFF. As DNA, the CDR3 is TGCGCCAGCAGCCAAGGGGACACCTACAATGAGCAGTTCTTC.

This clone came up once. The chain combines TRBV9 with TRBJ2-3; 7 nucleotides match TRBD2. The CDR3 sequence is 17 residues long. J was trimmed by 2 bases and V by 4 bases; bases with no gene match: 13. Germline assignment: CDR1 SGDLS and CDR2 YYNGEE. The CDR3 region is CASSPSERGPLTDTQYF. The DNA for the CDR3 is TGTGCCAGCAGCCCCAGCGAGCGGGGCCCCCTCACAGATACGCAGTATTTT.

As to this clone: An end of the junction does not agree with germline; a read error may underlie this. The chain combines TRBV6-2 or TRBV6-3 with TRBJ1-6; no reliable D call. Germline values: CDR1 MNHEY, CDR2 SVGEGT. The CDR3 is 14 residues long. The CDR3 is CASSDSGINSPLHF. The CDR3 DNA follows: TGTGCCAGCAGTGACTCCGGGATTAATTCACCCCTCCACTTT.

This clone has only a few counts. The rearrangement links TRBV5-1 to TRBJ2-7; TRBD2 matches at 9 bases. The germline V gene encodes CDR1 SGHRS and CDR2 YFSETQ. The junction had 6 bases not matched to a gene; V was cut back by 4 bases and J by 4 bases. This CDR3 spans 14 amino acids. The CDR3 here is CASSHSGSRYEQYF. The DNA of the CDR3 is TGCGCCAGCAGCCATAGCGGGAGTAGGTACGAGCAGTACTTC. The full variable domain, completed using reference TRBV5-1 and TRBJ2-7, is KAGVTQTPRYLIKTRGQQVTLSCSPISGHRSVSWYQQTPGQGLQFLFEYFSETQRNKGNFPGRFSGRQFSNSRSEMNVSTLELGDSALYLCASSHSGSRYEQYFGPGTRLTVT.

This chain uses TRBV25-1 with TRBJ2-5; TRBD2 matches 8 bases. The CDR3 length is 13 residues. V shed 0 bases, J shed 7 bases, and the junction held 1 base outside the gene matches. The germline V gene has CDR1 MGHDK and CDR2 SYGVNS. CDR3 residues: CASSEYAGGTQYF. CDR3 DNA sequence: TGTGCCAGCAGTGAATACGCGGGAGGGACCCAGTACTTC.